This T cell receptor beta chain was profiled in a study of shared clonotypes between healthy human individuals. Overall study context: The cohort comprised two women and a few men. Their ages spanned 18 to 49 years. There were three CD4 naive, three CD4 memory, two CD8 naive and one CD8 memory plates per donor.

The CDR3 loop spans 17 amino acids. Germline trimming cut 4 bases from V and 5 bases from J; bases unmatched to any gene: 11. Germline assignment: CDR1 SNHLY and CDR2 FYNNEI. The count of this clone is one. Its matching antigen is unknown. General study results and limits: What rarefaction showed was incomplete sorted-subset sequencing despite large depth. Naive subsets, compared against memory subsets, generally had larger estimated richness values.

TCRdb's copy holds only in-frame clones and misses some; the assay was immunoSEQ multiplex PCR. The sample consists of fewer than 1.8 million clones, 97% to 99% of them appearing once. The chain has TRBV2 and TRBJ1-5; the match to TRBD1 covers 10 bases. Sequencing was carried out using naive CD4+ T cells sorted from blood. Indicated subset: CD45RA+ positively selected. The source of this sequence is a young man in good health. Written as DNA, the CDR3 is TGTGCCAGCAGTGGGGACAGGGGTAAGACTTCGGATCAGCCCCAGCATTTT. Translating gives CASSGDRGKTSDQPQHF.